What follows describes a single T cell receptor (beta chain). Vbeta (60) and Jbeta (13) primers were used in the PCR. The method was immunoSEQ multiplex PCR; TCRdb's version includes in-frame clones alone and lacks a portion of them. The table lists about 210,000 clones, about 79% of them singletons. This record comes from a study of cytomegalovirus exposure and HLA in healthy donors. Germline V gives CDR1 SEHNR, CDR2 FQNEAQ (reference sequence). Trimming stripped 5 bases from V and 2 bases from J, with 12 bases between. The CDR3 sequence is 14 residues long. This clonotype was sampled from a male donor in good health and CMV-seronegative. The sequenced material came from PBMCs. The rearrangement joins TRBV7-9 to TRBJ1-2, with D tentatively TRBD1 (6 bases). CDR3 region: CASSPVDRNYGYTF. CDR3 bases: TGTGCCAGCAGCCCTGTGGACAGAAACTATGGCTACACCTTC. The full variable domain, rest sourced from reference TRBV7-9 and TRBJ1-2, is DTGVSQNPRHKITKRGQNVTFRCDPISEHNRLYWYRQTLGQGPEFLTYFQNEAQLEKSRLLSDRFSAERPKGSFSTLEIQRTEQGDSAMYLCASSPVDRNYGYTFGSGTRLTVV.